The 7 T cell receptor beta chains reported below all come from one sample, sequenced in a study of cytomegalovirus exposure and HLA in healthy donors. Primers for the PCR totalled 60 Vbeta and 13 Jbeta. TCRdb's copy holds only in-frame clones and misses some; the assay was immunoSEQ multiplex PCR. The profile shows about 300,000 clones, 86% of them singletons. Sequencing input: PBMCs. The source is a man in his forties in good health and CMV-seropositive.

The genes are TRBV27 and TRBJ2-7; the match to TRBD1 covers 10 bases. The CDR3 is 14 residues long. V dropped 6 bases and J dropped 2; count of bases not matched to a gene: 4. Germline CDR1 is MNHEY and CDR2 is SMNVEV (reference sequence). Here the CDR3 DNA reads TGTGCCAGCAGGCTCGGGACAGGGGCCTACGAGCAGTACTTC. Translated: CASRLGTGAYEQYF.

As DNA, the CDR3 is TGTGCTAGTGGTTTGCTTACAGGGGGACAGCAGTTCTTC. It is translated as CASGLLTGGQQFF. This chain connects TRBV12-5 to TRBJ2-1; TRBD1 matches at 8 bases. CDR1 and CDR2 (germline): LGHNT, FRNRAP. The CDR3 loop spans 13 amino acids. The trim removed 2 bases at V and 11 bases at J, leaving 5 bases unmatched.

The rearrangement uses TRBV7-9 and TRBJ2-3; 11 bases line up with TRBD2. V trimming: 5 bases; J trimming: 10 bases; junction bases outside the gene matches: 11. CDR1 and CDR2 from the germline V gene are SEHNR and FQNEAQ (reference sequence). There are 15 residues in the CDR3. Here the CDR3 reads CASSRTSGRRGAQYF. The CDR3 bases are TGTGCCAGCAGCCGGACTAGCGGGCGACGGGGTGCGCAGTATTTT. Supplemented by reference TRBV7-9 and TRBJ2-3, the full variable domain reads DTGVSQNPRHKITKRGQNVTFRCDPISEHNRLYWYRQTLGQGPEFLTYFQNEAQLEKSRLLSDRFSAERPKGSFSTLEIQRTEQGDSAMYLCASSRTSGRRGAQYFGPGTRLTVL.

This clone was seen just once. This chain connects TRBV15 to TRBJ2-7; D might be TRBD1 (5 bases). The CDR3 spans 14 residues. Germline CDR1 reads LNHNV; CDR2 reads YYDKDF (reference sequence). Deletions cut 3 bases from V and 2 bases from J, with 11 bases between. The DNA for the CDR3 is TGTGCCACCAGCAGGCAGGGAAACCCCTACGAGCAGTACTTC. This translates into CATSRQGNPYEQYF.

V is TRBV29-1 and J is TRBJ2-7, with TRBD2 identical over 8 bases. Germline V gives CDR1 SQVTM, CDR2 ANQGSEA. The CDR3 is 14 residues long. With V trimmed by 4 bases and J by 5 bases, 10 bases remained unmatched. CDR3 coding DNA: TGCAGCGTTGCTCTATTAGCGGGATTTCACGAGCAGTACTTC. Its translation: CSVALLAGFHEQYF.

This clone was observed a handful of times. The CDR3 nucleotides are TGTGCCCATCAGGAGGACAGGCTCCCCTCTGGGGCCAACGTCCTGACTTTC. Residues: CAHQEDRLPSGANVLTF. The gene calls are TRBV7-9 and TRBJ2-6, with 7 bases fitting TRBD1. Germline V gene data show CDR1 as SEHNR and CDR2 as FQNEAQ (reference sequence). Losses at the gene ends were 11 bases for V and 0 bases for J; bases not matched to a gene: 13. CDR3 length: 17 amino acids. The full variable domain, in which reference TRBV7-9 and TRBJ2-6 provide the parts outside the CDR3, is DTGVSQNPRHKITKRGQNVTFRCDPISEHNRLYWYRQTLGQGPEFLTYFQNEAQLEKSRLLSDRFSAERPKGSFSTLEIQRTEQGDSAMYLCAHQEDRLPSGANVLTFGAGSRLTVL.

The gene calls are TRBV9 and TRBJ2-3; the match to TRBD2 covers 9 bases. Germline trimming cut 0 bases from V and 3 bases from J; bases unmatched to any gene: 5. Germline assignment: CDR1 SGDLS and CDR2 YYNGEE. The CDR3 spans 16 residues. The chain's CDR3 is CASSVVAGGPTDTQYF. The CDR3 nucleotides are TGTGCCAGCAGCGTAGTGGCGGGAGGGCCAACAGATACGCAGTATTTT. Supplemented by reference TRBV9 and TRBJ2-3, the full variable domain reads DSGVTQTPKHLITATGQRVTLRCSPRSGDLSVYWYQQSLDQGLQFLIQYYNGEERAKGNILERFSAQQFPDLHSELNLSSLELGDSALYFCASSVVAGGPTDTQYFGPGTRLTVL.